The sequence of this TCR beta chain was determined in a study of blood T cell repertoires in COVID-19. At the level of the study: Sites in the United States, Italy and Spain provided acute and convalescent COVID-19 samples. From T cells, B-cell-depleted T cells, or PBMCs came the material, which was cDNA or gDNA.

Per the original methods: Reference gene primer amplification yielded estimated nucleated cell counts. Sequenced by immunoSEQ multiplex PCR; TCRdb stores in-frame clones only, minus some. V and J calls and clone size come straight from that table; D and trimming were deduced from the DNA. The sample lists some 100,000 clones; 70% to 90% were seen once. Trimming cost V 5 bases and J 3 bases, with 14 bases left between them. Germline V gene lookup returns CDR1 SGDLS and CDR2 YYNGEE. The CDR3 consists of 15 residues. Sequencing input: peripheral blood. The chain couples TRBV9 to TRBJ1-4, with a tentative D call TRBD1 (6 bases). The receptor was derived from a human donor in a cohort sampled during active COVID-19. The CDR3 sequence is CASSEGGLPNEKLFF. The CDR3 bases are TGTGCCAGCAGTGAAGGGGGTCTACCTAATGAAAAACTGTTTTTT.